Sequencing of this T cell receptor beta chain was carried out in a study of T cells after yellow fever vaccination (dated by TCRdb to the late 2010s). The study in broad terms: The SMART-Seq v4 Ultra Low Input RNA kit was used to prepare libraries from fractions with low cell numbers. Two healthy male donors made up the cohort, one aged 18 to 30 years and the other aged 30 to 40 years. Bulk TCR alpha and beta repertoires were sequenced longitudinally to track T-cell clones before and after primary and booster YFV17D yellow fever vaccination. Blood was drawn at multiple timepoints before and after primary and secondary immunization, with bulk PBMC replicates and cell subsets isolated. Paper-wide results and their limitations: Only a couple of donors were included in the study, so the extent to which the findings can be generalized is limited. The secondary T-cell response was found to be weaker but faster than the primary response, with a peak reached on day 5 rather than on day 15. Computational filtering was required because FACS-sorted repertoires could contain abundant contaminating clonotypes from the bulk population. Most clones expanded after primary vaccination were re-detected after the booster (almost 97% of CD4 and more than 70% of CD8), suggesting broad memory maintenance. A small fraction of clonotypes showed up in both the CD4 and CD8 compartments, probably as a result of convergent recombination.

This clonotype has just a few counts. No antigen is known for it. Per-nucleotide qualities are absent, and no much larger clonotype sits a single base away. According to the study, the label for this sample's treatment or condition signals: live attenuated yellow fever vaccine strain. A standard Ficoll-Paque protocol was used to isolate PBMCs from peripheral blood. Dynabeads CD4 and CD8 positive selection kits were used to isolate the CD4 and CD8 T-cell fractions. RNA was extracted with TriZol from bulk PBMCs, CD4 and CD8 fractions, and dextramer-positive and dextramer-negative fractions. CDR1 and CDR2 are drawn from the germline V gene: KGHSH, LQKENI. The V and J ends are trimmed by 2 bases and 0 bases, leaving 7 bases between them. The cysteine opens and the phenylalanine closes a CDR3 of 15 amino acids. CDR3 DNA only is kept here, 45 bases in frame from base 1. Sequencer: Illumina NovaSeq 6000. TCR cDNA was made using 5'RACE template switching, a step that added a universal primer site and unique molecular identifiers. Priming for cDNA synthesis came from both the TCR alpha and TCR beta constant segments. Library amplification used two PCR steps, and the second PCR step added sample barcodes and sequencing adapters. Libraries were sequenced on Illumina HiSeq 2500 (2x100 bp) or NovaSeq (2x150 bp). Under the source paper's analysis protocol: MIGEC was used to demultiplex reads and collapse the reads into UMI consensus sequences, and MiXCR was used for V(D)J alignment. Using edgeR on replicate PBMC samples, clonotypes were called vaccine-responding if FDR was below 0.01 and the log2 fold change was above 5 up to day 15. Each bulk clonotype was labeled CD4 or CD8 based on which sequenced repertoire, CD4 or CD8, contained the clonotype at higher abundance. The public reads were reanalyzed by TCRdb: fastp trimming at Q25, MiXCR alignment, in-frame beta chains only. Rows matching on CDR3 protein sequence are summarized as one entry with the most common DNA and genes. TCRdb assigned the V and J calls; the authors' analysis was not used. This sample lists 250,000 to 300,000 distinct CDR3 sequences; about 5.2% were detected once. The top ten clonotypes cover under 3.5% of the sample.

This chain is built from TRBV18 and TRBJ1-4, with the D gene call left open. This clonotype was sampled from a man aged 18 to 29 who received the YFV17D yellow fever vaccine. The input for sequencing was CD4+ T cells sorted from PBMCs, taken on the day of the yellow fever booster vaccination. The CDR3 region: CASSPSSATNEKLFF. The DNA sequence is TGTGCCAGCTCACCATCGAGTGCAACTAATGAAAAACTGTTTTTT. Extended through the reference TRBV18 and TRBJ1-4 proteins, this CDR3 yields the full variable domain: NAGVMQNPRHLVRRRGQEARLRCSPMKGHSHVYWYRQLPEEGLKFMVYLQKENIIDESGMPKERFSAEFPKEGPSILRIQQVVRGDSAAYFCASSPSSATNEKLFFGSGTQLSVL.